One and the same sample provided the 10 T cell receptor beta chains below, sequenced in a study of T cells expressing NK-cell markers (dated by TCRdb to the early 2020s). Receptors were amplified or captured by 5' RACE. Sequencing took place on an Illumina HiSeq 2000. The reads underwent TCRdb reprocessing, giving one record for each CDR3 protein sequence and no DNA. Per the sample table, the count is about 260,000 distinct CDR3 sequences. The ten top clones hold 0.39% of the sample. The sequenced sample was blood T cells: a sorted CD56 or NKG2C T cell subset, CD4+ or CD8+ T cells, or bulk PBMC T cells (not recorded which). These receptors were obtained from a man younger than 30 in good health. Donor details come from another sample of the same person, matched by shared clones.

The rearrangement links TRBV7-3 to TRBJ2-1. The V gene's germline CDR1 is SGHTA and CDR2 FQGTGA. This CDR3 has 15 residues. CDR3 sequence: CASSLTSSGYNEQFF.

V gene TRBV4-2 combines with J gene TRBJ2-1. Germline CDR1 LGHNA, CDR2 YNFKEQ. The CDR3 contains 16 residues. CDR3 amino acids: CASSQEMTYPYNEQFF.

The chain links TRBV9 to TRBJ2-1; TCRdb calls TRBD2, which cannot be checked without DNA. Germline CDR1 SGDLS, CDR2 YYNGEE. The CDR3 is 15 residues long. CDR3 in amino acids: CASSVRLASYNEQFF.

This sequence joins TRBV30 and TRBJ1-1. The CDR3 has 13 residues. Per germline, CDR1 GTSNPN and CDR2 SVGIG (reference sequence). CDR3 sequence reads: CAWSVPGESEAFF.

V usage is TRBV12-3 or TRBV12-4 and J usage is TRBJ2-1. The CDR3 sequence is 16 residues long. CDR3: CASSPGPSPTYNEQFF.

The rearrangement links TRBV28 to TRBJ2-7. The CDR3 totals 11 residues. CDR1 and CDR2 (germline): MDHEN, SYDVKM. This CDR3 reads CASQWAYEQYF.

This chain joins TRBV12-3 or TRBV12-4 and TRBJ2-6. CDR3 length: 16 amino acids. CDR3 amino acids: CASSPNTPSGANVLTF.

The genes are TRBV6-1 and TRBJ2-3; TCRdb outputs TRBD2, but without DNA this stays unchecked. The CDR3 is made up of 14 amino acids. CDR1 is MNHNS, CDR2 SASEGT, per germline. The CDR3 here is CASSPGLGSDTQYF.

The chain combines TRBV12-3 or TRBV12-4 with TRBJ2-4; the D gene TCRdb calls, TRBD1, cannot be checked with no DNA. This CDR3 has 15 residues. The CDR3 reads CASSLGDRAKNIQYF.

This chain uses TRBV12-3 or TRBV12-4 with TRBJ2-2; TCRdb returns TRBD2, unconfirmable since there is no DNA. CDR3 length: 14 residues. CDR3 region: CASSLRVGTGELFF.